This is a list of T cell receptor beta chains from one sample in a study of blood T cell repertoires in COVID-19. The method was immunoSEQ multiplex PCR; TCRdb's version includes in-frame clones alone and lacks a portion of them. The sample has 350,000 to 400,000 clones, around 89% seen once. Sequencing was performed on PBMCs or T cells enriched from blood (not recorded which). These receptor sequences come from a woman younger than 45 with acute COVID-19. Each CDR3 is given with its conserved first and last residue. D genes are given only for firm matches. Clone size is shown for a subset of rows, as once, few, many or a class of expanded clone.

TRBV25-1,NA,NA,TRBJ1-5,CASSEGWGPEPNQPQHF,TGTGCCAGCAGTGAGGGGTGGGGGCCAGAGCCGAATCAGCCCCAGCATTTT
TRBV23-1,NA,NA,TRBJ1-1,CASSHPGRRNTEAFF,TGCGCCAGCAGTCACCCGGGGAGGCGGAACACTGAAGCTTTCTTT
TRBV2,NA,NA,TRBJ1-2,CASSEAAVFYYGYTF,TGTGCCAGCAGTGAGGCGGCAGTCTTTTACTATGGCTACACCTTC
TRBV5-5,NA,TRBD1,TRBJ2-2,CASSLLTGFQRGTGELFF,TGTGCCAGCAGCTTGTTGACAGGGTTCCAGCGAGGCACCGGGGAGCTGTTTTTT
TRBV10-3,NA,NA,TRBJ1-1,CAITPQGGTEAFF,TGTGCCATCACCCCCCAGGGAGGCACTGAAGCTTTCTTT
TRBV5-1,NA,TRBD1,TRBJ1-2,CASSLTGGGGGYGYTF,TGCGCCAGCAGCCTTACAGGGGGCGGCGGGGGCTATGGCTACACCTTC
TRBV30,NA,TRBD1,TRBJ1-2,CAWRPPGQEYGYTF,TGTGCCTGGAGACCGCCGGGACAGGAATATGGCTACACCTTC
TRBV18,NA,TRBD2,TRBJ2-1,CASSGSGGLSYNEQFF,TGTGCCAGCTCGGGTAGCGGGGGGCTTTCCTACAATGAGCAGTTCTTC
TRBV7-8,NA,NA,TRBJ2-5,CASSLARGETQYF,TGTGCCAGCAGCTTAGCGCGGGGAGAGACCCAGTACTTC
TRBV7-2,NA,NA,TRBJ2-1,CASSRDRRAYNEQFF,TGTGCCAGCAGCCGCGACAGGAGAGCCTACAATGAGCAGTTCTTC
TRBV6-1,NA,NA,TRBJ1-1,CASSEGWGRVNTEAFF,TGTGCCAGCAGTGAAGGTTGGGGCAGGGTGAACACTGAAGCTTTCTTT
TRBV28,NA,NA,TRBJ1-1,CASGPENTEAFF,TGTGCCAGCGGTCCAGAGAACACTGAAGCTTTCTTT
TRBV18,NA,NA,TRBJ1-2,CASSPQDGANYGYTF,TGTGCCAGCTCACCACAGGACGGGGCTAACTATGGCTACACCTTC
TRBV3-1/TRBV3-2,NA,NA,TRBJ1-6,CASSLTGGDSPLHF,TGTGCCAGCAGCCTGACAGGAGGTGATTCACCCCTCCACTTT
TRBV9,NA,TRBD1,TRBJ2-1,CASSVSPGGYNEQFF,TGTGCCAGCAGCGTGTCCCCAGGGGGCTACAATGAGCAGTTCTTC
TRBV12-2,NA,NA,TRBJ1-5,CASRLGTGGCNQPQHF,TGTGCAAGTCGCTTAGGAACAGGGGGCTGCAATCAGCCCCAGCATTTT
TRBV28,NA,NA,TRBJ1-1,CASSQGSRTEAFF,TGTGCCAGCAGTCAGGGGAGTCGGACTGAAGCTTTCTTT
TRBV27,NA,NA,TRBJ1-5,CASSFRGVQPQHF,TGTGCCAGCAGTTTCCGGGGGGTTCAGCCCCAGCATTTT
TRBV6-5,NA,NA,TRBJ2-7,CASSSEGPYEQYF,TGTGCCAGCAGTTCGGAGGGGCCCTACGAGCAGTACTTC
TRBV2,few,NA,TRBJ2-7,CASSSSYTNEQYF,TGTGCCAGCAGTTCCTCCTATACCAACGAGCAGTACTTC
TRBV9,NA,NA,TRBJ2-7,CASSRRIADAYEQYF,TGTGCCAGCAGCCGAAGAATAGCGGACGCCTACGAGCAGTACTTC
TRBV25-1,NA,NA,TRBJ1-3,CASSDGGSSGNTIYF,TGTGCCAGCAGTGATGGGGGGAGCTCTGGAAACACCATATATTTT
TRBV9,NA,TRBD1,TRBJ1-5,CASSVATGVTGEVENQPQHF,TGTGCCAGCAGCGTAGCTACCGGGGTTACAGGGGAGGTTGAAAATCAGCCCCAGCATTTT
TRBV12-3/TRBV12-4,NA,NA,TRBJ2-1,CASRGSYNEQFF,TGTGCCAGTCGGGGGTCCTACAATGAGCAGTTCTTC
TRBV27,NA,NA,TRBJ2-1,CASSLNEDEQFF,TGTGCCAGCAGTTTAAATGAGGATGAGCAGTTCTTC
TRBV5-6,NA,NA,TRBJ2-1,CASSTDYYNEQFF,TGTGCCAGCAGCACTGACTACTACAATGAGCAGTTCTTC
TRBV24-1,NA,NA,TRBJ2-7,CATSEGASYEQYF,TGTGCCACCAGTGAGGGGGCTAGCTACGAGCAGTACTTC
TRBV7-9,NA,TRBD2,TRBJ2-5,CASSRGTSGVYQETQYF,TGTGCCAGCAGCCGCGGGACTAGCGGGGTGTACCAAGAGACCCAGTACTTC
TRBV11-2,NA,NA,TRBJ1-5,CASSLHPGGGQPQHF,TGTGCCAGCAGCTTACACCCTGGGGGCGGTCAGCCCCAGCATTTT
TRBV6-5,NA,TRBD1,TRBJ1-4,CASSFPGTGVLFF,TGTGCCAGCAGTTTTCCCGGGACAGGGGTTCTGTTTTTT
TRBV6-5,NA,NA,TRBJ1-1,CASRALGVENTEAFF,TGTGCCAGCAGGGCTTTGGGAGTTGAGAACACTGAAGCTTTCTTT
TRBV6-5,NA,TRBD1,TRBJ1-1,CASSSGTGDLRTEAFF,TGTGCCAGCAGTTCCGGGACAGGGGACCTGAGGACTGAAGCTTTCTTT
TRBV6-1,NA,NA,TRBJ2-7,CASSEAGATYEQYF,TGTGCCAGCAGTGAAGCAGGAGCCACCTACGAGCAGTACTTC
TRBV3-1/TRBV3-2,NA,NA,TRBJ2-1,CASSLGNNEQFF,TGTGCCAGCAGTCTCGGTAACAATGAGCAGTTCTTC
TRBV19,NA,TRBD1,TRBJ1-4,CASTRQGSSTNEKLFF,TGTGCCAGTACAAGACAGGGGAGTTCAACTAATGAAAAACTGTTTTTT
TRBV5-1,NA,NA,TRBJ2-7,CASSGSRGSYEQYF,TGCGCCAGCAGTGGAAGCCGAGGATCCTACGAGCAGTACTTC
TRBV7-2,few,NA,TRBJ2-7,CASSSSYYYEQYF,TGTGCCAGCAGCTCCAGTTACTACTACGAGCAGTACTTC
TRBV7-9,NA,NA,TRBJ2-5,CASSLALPTSLQQYF,TGTGCCAGCAGCTTAGCCCTACCTACTAGCTTACAACAGTACTTC
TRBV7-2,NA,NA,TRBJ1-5,CASSLGGTNNQPQHF,TGTGCCAGCAGCTTAGGGGGGACAAACAATCAGCCCCAGCATTTT
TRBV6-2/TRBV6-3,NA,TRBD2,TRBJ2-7,CASSYPLGLAESYEQYF,TGTGCCAGCAGTTACCCCCTCGGACTAGCGGAGAGCTACGAGCAGTACTTC
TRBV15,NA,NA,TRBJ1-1,CATSVRYSNTEAFF,TGTGCCACCAGCGTCAGGTACTCGAACACTGAAGCTTTCTTT
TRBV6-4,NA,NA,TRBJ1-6,CASSDSMDWGDHSPLHF,TGTGCCAGCAGTGACTCGATGGACTGGGGAGATCATTCACCCCTCCACTTT
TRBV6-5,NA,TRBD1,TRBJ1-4,CASSYSKGAPNEKLFF,TGTGCCAGCAGTTACTCGAAGGGGGCGCCTAATGAAAAACTGTTTTTT
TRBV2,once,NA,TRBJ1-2,CASSEPENSYGYTF,TGTGCCAGCAGTGAGCCCGAGAACAGCTATGGCTACACCTTC
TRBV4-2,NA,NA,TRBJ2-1,CASSQDLGGAHNEQFF,TGTGCCAGCAGCCAAGATTTGGGGGGGGCACATAATGAGCAGTTCTTC
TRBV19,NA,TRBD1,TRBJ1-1,CASSTSRTGGTEAFF,TGTGCCAGTAGTACCTCCCGGACAGGGGGCACTGAAGCTTTCTTT
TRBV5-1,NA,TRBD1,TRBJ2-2,CASSLVRLGQGNTGELFF,TGCGCCAGCAGCTTGGTTCGTCTGGGACAGGGGAACACCGGGGAGCTGTTTTTT
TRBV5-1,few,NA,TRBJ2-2,CASSLVPPQGSTGELFF,TGCGCCAGCAGCTTGGTTCCCCCACAGGGAAGCACCGGGGAGCTGTTTTTT
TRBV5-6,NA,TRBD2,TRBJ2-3,CASSTGTSGGFTDTQYF,TGTGCCAGCAGCACCGGGACTAGCGGGGGCTTCACAGATACGCAGTATTTT
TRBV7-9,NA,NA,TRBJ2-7,CASSIATGEQYF,TGTGCCAGCAGCATAGCGACGGGCGAGCAGTACTTC
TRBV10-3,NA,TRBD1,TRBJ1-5,CAIKGQGHSNQPQHF,TGTGCCATCAAGGGACAGGGGCATAGCAATCAGCCCCAGCATTTT
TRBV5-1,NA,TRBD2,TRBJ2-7,CASSLSKTSGDVYEQYF,TGCGCCAGCAGCTTGTCTAAGACTAGCGGGGATGTCTACGAGCAGTACTTC